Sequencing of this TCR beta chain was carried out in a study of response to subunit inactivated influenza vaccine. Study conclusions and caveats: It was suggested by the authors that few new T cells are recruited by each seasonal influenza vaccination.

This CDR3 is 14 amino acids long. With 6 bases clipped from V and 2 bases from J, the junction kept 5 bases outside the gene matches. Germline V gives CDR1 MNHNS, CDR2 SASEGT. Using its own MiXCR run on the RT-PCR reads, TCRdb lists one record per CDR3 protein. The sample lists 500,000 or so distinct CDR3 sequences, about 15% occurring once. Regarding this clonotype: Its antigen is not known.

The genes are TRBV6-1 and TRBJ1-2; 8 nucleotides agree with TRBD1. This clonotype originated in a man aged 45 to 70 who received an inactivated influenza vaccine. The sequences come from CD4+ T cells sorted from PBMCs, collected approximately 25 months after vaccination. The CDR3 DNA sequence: TGTGCCAGCAGACGGGACAGGCCAAACTATGGCTACACCTTC. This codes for CASRRDRPNYGYTF.